The clone carrying this T cell receptor (beta chain) was detected ten times or more. Germline V CDR1 and CDR2: GTSNPN, SVGIG (reference sequence). V shed 1 base and J shed 7 bases, with 8 bases lying between them. CDR3 length: 13 amino acids. This entry belongs to a study of blood T cell repertoires in COVID-19. The repertoire was sequenced with immunoSEQ multiplex PCR; TCRdb's copy has only in-frame clones and lacks some. The sample includes around 83,000 clones, roughly 88% of them seen just once. The receptor was isolated from a man aged 45-65 years with active or convalescent COVID-19. Input material: peripheral blood. V usage is TRBV30 and J usage is TRBJ1-6; D is unresolved. CDR3: CAWSAVPNSPLHF. In DNA form, the CDR3 reads TGTGCCTGGAGTGCGGTCCCAAATTCACCCCTCCACTTT.